What follows describes a single TCR beta chain. This record comes from a study of blood T cell repertoires in COVID-19. V was shortened by 4 bases and J by 0 bases, with 7 bases between the two germline ends. CDR1 is LGHNA and CDR2 is YSLEER in the germline V gene. The CDR3 loop spans 14 amino acids. The authors' processing: Researchers report that nucleated cell counts were estimated from reference gene primer amplification. Sequencing used immunoSEQ multiplex PCR; TCRdb keeps in-frame clones, though not all of them. The V and J calls and clone size come from that table; D and trimming were worked out from the DNA. This sample carries around 400,000 clones, roughly four fifths of them seen once, and the ten largest clones take approximately 5.4%.

This sequence was found in a woman between 50 and 59 years old who had recovered from COVID-19. The chain couples TRBV4-3 to TRBJ1-3; D gene unclear. The sequenced material came from PBMCs or T cells enriched from blood (not recorded which). CDR3: CASSPEASGNTIYF. The DNA of the CDR3 is TGCGCCAGCAGCCCGGAGGCCTCTGGAAACACCATATATTTT.